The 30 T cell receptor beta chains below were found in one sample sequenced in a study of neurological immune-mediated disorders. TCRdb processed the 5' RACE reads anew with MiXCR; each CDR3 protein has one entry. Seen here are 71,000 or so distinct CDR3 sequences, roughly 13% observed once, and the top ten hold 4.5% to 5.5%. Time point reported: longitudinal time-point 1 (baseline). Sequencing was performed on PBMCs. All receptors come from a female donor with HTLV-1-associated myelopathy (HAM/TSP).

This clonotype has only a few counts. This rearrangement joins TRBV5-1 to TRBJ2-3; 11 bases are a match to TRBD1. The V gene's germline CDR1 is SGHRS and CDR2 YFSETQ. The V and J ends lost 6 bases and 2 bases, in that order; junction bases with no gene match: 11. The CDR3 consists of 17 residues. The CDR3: CASKVIGTGGITDTQYF. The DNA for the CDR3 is TGCGCCAGCAAAGTGATCGGGACAGGGGGTATCACAGATACGCAGTATTTT.

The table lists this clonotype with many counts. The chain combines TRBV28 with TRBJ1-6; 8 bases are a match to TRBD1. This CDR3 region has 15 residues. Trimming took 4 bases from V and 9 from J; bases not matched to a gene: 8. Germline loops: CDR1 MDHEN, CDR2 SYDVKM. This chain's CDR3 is CASSSTGQGGSPLHF. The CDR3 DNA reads TGTGCCAGCAGTTCCACAGGACAGGGTGGTTCACCCCTCCACTTT.

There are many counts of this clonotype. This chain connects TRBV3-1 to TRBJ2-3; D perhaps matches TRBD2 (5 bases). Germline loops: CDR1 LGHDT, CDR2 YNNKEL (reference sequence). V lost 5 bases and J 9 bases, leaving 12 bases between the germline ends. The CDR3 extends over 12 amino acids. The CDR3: CASSSRGHTQYF. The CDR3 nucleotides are TGTGCCAGCAGCTCTCGGGGTCACACGCAGTATTTT.

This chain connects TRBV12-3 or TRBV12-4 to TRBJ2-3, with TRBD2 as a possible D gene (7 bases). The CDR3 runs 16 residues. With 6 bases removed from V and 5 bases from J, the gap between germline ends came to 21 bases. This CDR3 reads CASRPRLEGGLDTQYF. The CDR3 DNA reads TGTGCCAGCAGACCCAGACTAGAGGGGGGGTTAGATACGCAGTATTTT.

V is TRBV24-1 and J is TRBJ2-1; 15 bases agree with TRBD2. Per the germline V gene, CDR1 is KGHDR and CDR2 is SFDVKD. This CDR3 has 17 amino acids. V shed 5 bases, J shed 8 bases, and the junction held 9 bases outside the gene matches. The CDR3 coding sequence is TGTGCCACCAGTGCCCTACGGACTAGCGGGGGGGCGTATGAGCAGTTCTTC. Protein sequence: CATSALRTSGGAYEQFF.

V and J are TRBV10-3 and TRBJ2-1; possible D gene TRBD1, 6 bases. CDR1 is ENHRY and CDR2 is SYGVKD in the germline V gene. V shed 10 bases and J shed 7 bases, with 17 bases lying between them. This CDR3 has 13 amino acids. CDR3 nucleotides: TGTGCCACCAGGGGCCCCCAAACGAATGAGCAGTTCTTC. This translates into CATRGPQTNEQFF.

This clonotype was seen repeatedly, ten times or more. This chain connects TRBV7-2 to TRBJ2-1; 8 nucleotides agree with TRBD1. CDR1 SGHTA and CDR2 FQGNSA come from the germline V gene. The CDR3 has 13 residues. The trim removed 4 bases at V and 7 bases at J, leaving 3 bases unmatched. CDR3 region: CASSSGQGNEQFF. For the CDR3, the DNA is TGTGCCAGCAGCTCAGGACAGGGAAATGAGCAGTTCTTC. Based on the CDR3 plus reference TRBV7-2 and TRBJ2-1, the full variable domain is GAGVSQSPSNKVTEKGKDVELRCDPISGHTALYWYRQSLGQGLEFLIYFQGNSAPDKSGLPSDRFSAERTGGSVSTLTIQRTQQEDSAVYLCASSSGQGNEQFFGPGTRLTVL.

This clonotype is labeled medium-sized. Here the CDR3 reads CSARVSGSDEQYF. For the CDR3, the DNA is TGCAGTGCTAGAGTTAGCGGCTCGGACGAGCAGTACTTC. V and J are TRBV20-1 and TRBJ2-7; possible D gene TRBD2, 6 bases. This CDR3 region has 13 residues. Per the germline V gene, CDR1 is DFQATT and CDR2 is SNEGSKA (reference sequence). V lost 1 base and J lost 5, with 12 bases in between.

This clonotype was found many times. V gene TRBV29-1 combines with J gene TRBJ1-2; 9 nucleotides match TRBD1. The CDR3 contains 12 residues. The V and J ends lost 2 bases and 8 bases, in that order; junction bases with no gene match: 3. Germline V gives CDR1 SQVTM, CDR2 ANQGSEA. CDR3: CSVERQGVGYTF. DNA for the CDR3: TGCAGCGTTGAAAGACAGGGGGTGGGCTACACCTTC.

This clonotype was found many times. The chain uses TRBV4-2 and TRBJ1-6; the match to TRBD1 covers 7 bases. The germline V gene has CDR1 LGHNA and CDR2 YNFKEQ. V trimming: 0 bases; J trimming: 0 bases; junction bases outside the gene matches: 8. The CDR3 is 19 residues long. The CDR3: CASSQDGRRDSSYNSPLHF. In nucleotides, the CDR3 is TGTGCCAGCAGCCAAGATGGGCGCAGGGACAGCTCCTATAATTCACCCCTCCACTTT.

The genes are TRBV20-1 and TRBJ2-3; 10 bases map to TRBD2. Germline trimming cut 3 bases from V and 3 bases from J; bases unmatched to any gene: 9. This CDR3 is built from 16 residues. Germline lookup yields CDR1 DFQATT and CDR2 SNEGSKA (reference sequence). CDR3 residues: CSASKSGGARTDTQYF. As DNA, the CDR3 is TGCAGTGCTAGTAAAAGCGGGGGGGCTCGGACAGATACGCAGTATTTT.

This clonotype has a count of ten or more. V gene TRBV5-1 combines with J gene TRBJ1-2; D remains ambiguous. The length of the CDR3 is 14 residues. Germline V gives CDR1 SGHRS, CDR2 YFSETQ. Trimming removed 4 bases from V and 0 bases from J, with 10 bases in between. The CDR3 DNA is TGCGCCAGCAGCCGCGAGCTAGCTAACTATGGCTACACCTTC. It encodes CASSRELANYGYTF. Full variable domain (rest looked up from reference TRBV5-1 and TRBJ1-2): KAGVTQTPRYLIKTRGQQVTLSCSPISGHRSVSWYQQTPGQGLQFLFEYFSETQRNKGNFPGRFSGRQFSNSRSEMNVSTLELGDSALYLCASSRELANYGYTFGSGTRLTVV.

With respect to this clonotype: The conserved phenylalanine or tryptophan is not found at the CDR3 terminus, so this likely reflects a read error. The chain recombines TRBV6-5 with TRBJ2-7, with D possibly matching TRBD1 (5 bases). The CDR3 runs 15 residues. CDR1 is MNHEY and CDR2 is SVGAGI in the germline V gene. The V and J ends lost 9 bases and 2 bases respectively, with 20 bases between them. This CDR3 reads CASRPDRSPTYEQYL. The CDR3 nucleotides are TGTGCCAGTAGGCCCGACAGATCTCCTACCTACGAGCAGTACTTA.

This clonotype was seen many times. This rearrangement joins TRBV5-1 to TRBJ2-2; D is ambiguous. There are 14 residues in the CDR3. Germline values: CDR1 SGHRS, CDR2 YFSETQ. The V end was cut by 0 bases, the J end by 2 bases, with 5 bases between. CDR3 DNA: TGCGCCAGCAGCTTGGGAGAAAACACCGGGGAGCTGTTTTTT. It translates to CASSLGENTGELFF.

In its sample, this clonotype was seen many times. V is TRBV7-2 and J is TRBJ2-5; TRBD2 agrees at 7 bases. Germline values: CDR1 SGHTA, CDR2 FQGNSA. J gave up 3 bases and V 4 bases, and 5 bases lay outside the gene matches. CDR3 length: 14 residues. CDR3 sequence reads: CASSSGTMKETQYF. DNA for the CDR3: TGTGCCAGCAGCTCCGGGACTATGAAAGAGACCCAGTACTTC.

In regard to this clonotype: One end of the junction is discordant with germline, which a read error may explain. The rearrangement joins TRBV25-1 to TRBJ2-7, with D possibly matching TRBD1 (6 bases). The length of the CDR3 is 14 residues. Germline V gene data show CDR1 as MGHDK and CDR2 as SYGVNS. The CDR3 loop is CARSNRDNSYKQYF. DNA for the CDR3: TGTGCCAGAAGCAACCGGGACAACTCCTACAAGCAGTACTTC.

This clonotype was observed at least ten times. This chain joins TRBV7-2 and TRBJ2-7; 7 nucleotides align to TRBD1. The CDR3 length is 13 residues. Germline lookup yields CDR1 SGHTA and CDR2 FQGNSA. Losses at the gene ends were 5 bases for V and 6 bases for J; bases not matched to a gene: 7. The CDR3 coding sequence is TGTGCCAGCAGCCCGGACAGGCTAGGCGAGCAGTACTTC. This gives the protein CASSPDRLGEQYF.

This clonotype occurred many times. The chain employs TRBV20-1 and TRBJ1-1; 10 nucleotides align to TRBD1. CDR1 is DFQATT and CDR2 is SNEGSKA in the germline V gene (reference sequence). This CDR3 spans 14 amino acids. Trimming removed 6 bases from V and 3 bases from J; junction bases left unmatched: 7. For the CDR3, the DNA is TGCAGTGCGTTGACAGGGGGCGCGGACACTGAAGCTTTCTTT. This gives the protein CSALTGGADTEAFF.

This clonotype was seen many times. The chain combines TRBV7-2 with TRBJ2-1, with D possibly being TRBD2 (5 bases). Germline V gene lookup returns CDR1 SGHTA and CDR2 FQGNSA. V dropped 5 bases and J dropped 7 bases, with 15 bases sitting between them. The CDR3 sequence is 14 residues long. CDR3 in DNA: TGTGCCAGCAGCGCCGGGTCCCGCGGGAATGAGCAGTTCTTC. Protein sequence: CASSAGSRGNEQFF.

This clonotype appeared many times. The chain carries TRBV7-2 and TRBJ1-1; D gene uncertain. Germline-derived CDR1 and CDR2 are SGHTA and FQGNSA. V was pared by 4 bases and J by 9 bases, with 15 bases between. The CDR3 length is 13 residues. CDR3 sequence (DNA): TGTGCCAGCAGCTCCGACGCAGGTAGAAAAGCTTTCTTT. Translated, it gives CASSSDAGRKAFF. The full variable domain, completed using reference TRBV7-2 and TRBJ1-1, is GAGVSQSPSNKVTEKGKDVELRCDPISGHTALYWYRQSLGQGLEFLIYFQGNSAPDKSGLPSDRFSAERTGGSVSTLTIQRTQQEDSAVYLCASSSDAGRKAFFGQGTRLTVV.

CDR3 in DNA: TGCGCCAGCAGCTTGGGACAGGGGTTCACAGATACGCAGTATTTT. This codes for CASSLGQGFTDTQYF. V gene TRBV5-1 combines with J gene TRBJ2-3, with TRBD1 matching over 8 bases. The V segment lost 0 bases and the J segment 2 bases; nucleotides outside the gene matches: 2. CDR3 length equals 15 residues. Per the germline V gene, CDR1 is SGHRS and CDR2 is YFSETQ.

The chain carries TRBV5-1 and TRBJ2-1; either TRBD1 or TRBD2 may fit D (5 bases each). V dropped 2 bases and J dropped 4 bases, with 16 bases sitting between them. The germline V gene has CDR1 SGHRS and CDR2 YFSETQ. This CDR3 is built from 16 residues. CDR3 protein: CASSLTAEGLYNEQFF. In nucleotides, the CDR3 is TGCGCCAGCAGCTTAACAGCAGAGGGGCTATACAATGAGCAGTTCTTC.

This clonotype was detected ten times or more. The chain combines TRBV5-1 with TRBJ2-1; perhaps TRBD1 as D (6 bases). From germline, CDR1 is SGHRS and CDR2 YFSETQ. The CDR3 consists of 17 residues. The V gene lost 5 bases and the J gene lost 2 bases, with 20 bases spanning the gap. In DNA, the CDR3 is TGCGCCAGCAGACGACTTAGAGGGACACCCACCTACAATGAGCAGTTCTTC. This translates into CASRRLRGTPTYNEQFF.

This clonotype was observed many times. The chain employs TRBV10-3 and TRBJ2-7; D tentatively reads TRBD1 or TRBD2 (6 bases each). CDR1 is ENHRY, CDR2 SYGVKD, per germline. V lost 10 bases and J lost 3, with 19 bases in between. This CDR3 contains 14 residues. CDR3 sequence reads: CATSRGELVYEQYF. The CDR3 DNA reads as TGTGCCACTTCAAGGGGGGAGTTGGTCTACGAGCAGTACTTC.

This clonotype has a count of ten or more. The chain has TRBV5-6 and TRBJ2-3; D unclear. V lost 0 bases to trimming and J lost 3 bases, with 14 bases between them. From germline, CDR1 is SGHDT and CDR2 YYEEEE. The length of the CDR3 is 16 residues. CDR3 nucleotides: TGTGCCAGCAGCTTGGCCGGTTCCCTGTCGACAGATACGCAGTATTTT. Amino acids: CASSLAGSLSTDTQYF.

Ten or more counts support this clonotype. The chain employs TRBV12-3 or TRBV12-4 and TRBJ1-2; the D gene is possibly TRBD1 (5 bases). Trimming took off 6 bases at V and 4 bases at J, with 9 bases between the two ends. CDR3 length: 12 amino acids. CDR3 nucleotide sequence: TGTGCCAGCAGCAGGGTGGGCTATGGCTACACCTTC. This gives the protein CASSRVGYGYTF.

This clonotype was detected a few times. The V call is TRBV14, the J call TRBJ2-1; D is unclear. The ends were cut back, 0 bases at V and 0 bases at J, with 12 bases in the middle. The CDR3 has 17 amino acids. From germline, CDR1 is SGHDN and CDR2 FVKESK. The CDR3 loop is CASSQDPVPSSYNEQFF. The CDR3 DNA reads TGTGCCAGCAGCCAAGATCCAGTGCCGAGCTCCTACAATGAGCAGTTCTTC. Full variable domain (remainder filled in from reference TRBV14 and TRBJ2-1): EAGVTQFPSHSVIEKGQTVTLRCDPISGHDNLYWYRRVMGKEIKFLLHFVKESKQDESGMPNNRFLAERTGGTYSTLKVQPAELEDSGVYFCASSQDPVPSSYNEQFFGPGTRLTVL.

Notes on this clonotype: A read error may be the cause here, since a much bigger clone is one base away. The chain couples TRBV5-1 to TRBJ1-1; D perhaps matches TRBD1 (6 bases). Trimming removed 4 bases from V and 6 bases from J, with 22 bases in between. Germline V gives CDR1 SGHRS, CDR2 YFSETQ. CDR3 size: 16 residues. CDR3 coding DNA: TGCGCCAGCAGCATCGGGGACACCGGCCCCAGCGCTGAAGCTTTCTTT. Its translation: CASSIGDTGPSAEAFF.

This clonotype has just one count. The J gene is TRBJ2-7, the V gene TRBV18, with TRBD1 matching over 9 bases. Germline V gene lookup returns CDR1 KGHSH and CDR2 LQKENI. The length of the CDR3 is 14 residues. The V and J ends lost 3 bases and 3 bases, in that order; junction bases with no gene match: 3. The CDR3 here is CASSPAGQGYEQYF. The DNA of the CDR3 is TGTGCCAGCTCACCCGCGGGACAGGGCTACGAGCAGTACTTC.

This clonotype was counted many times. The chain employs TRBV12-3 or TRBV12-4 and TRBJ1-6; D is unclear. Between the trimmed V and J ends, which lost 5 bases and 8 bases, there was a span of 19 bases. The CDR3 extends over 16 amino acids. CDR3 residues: CASSPHRVPRDSPLHF. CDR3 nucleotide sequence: TGTGCCAGCAGTCCTCACCGGGTCCCGCGTGATTCACCCCTCCACTTT.